The 10 T cell receptor beta chains below all came from one sample that was sequenced in a study of OX40 agonist ivuxolimab in advanced cancers. Repertoires were generated with immunoSEQ multiplex PCR, while TCRdb's copy carries only in-frame clones and drops some. The sample yields about 63,000 clones, approximately 85% seen once. This specimen consisted of CD4+ or CD8+ T cells sorted from blood, obtained in a trial of the OX40 agonist ivuxolimab. All receptors derive from an adult with an advanced solid tumor such as melanoma, head and neck, liver or kidney cancer.

V usage is TRBV27 and J usage is TRBJ1-1; a possible D gene is TRBD1 (6 bases). The germline V gene encodes CDR1 MNHEY and CDR2 SMNVEV (reference sequence). V was trimmed by 6 bases and J by 5 bases, leaving 19 bases between them. CDR3 size: 15 residues. CDR3 nucleotide sequence: TGTGCCAGCAGACTCCTACAGGGCTCTTGGACTGAAGCTTTCTTT. Protein: CASRLLQGSWTEAFF.

V and J are TRBV2 and TRBJ2-5, with D possibly being TRBD1 or TRBD2 (5 bases each). The CDR3 totals 15 residues. CDR1 SNHLY and CDR2 FYNNEI come from the germline V gene. Trimming removed 6 bases at V and 2 bases at J, with 16 bases between. CDR3: CASREVGTSQETQYF. CDR3 in DNA: TGTGCCAGCAGGGAGGTAGGGACGTCACAAGAGACCCAGTACTTC.

The rearrangement uses TRBV7-9 and TRBJ1-6; D is ambiguous. V lost 8 bases, J lost 0 bases, and 8 bases lay in between. Per germline, CDR1 SEHNR and CDR2 FQNEAQ (reference sequence). CDR3 length equals 14 residues. The CDR3 is CASGGASYNSPLHF. Written as DNA, the CDR3 is TGTGCCAGCGGAGGAGCCTCCTATAATTCACCCCTCCACTTT.

This chain links TRBV6-5 with TRBJ1-2; D is unclear. There are 14 residues in the CDR3. The germline CDR1 and CDR2 sequences are MNHEY and SVGAGI. Deletions cut 8 bases from V and 7 bases from J, with 20 bases between. The chain's CDR3 is CASGPPSVHGGYTF. The CDR3 DNA follows: TGTGCCAGCGGTCCCCCCTCGGTCCATGGTGGCTACACCTTC.

This chain uses TRBV18 with TRBJ1-1; D possibly corresponds to TRBD1 (6 bases). This CDR3 contains 14 residues. The V gene lost 1 base and the J gene lost 4 bases, with 10 bases spanning the gap. The germline CDR1 and CDR2 sequences are KGHSH and LQKENI. CDR3 sequence reads: CASSPLRGSTEAFF. The CDR3, as DNA: TGTGCCAGCTCACCACTGAGGGGGAGCACTGAAGCTTTCTTT.

This clone has only a few counts. The V and J genes are TRBV6-5 and TRBJ2-2; 8 bases line up with TRBD1. The CDR3 has 14 amino acids. Trimming took 5 bases from V and 7 from J; bases not matched to a gene: 6. In germline, CDR1 is MNHEY, CDR2 SVGAGI. The CDR3 spells CASSGQGNHGELFF. CDR3 nucleotide sequence: TGTGCCAGCAGTGGACAGGGAAATCACGGGGAGCTGTTTTTT.

This clone was seen only once. The rearrangement uses TRBV7-2 and TRBJ1-1, with D possibly TRBD1 on 6 matching bases. V lost 7 bases to trimming and J lost 4 bases, with 19 bases between them. CDR1 and CDR2 from the germline V gene are SGHTA and FQGNSA. The CDR3 has 15 amino acids. CDR3 DNA: TGTGCCAGCACCGAACTGGGGGCGCCGAGCACTGAAGCTTTCTTT. Translating it yields CASTELGAPSTEAFF.

V is TRBV27 and J is TRBJ1-1, with D perhaps matching TRBD1 (5 bases). The CDR3 has 17 residues. The V end was cut by 3 bases, the J end by 4 bases, with 21 bases between. Germline V CDR1 and CDR2: MNHEY, SMNVEV (reference sequence). CDR3 in DNA: TGTGCCAGCAGTTTTATAGGGGTCGGGATATTACGCACTGAAGCTTTCTTT. The encoded protein is CASSFIGVGILRTEAFF.

The chain is built from TRBV27 and TRBJ1-2, with 9 positions matching TRBD1. With 5 bases clipped from V and 4 bases from J, the junction kept 5 bases outside the gene matches. The length of the CDR3 is 14 residues. Germline CDR1 reads MNHEY; CDR2 reads SMNVEV (reference sequence). DNA of the CDR3: TGTGCCAGCAGTCCCCGGGACAGGGTCTATGGCTACACCTTC. It encodes CASSPRDRVYGYTF.

This CDR3 reads CASSQTGANTGELFF. In DNA, the CDR3 is TGTGCCAGCAGCCAAACGGGGGCTAACACCGGGGAGCTGTTTTTT. The chain couples TRBV21-1 to TRBJ2-2. TRBV21-1 is designated a pseudogene. The CDR3 contains 15 residues.